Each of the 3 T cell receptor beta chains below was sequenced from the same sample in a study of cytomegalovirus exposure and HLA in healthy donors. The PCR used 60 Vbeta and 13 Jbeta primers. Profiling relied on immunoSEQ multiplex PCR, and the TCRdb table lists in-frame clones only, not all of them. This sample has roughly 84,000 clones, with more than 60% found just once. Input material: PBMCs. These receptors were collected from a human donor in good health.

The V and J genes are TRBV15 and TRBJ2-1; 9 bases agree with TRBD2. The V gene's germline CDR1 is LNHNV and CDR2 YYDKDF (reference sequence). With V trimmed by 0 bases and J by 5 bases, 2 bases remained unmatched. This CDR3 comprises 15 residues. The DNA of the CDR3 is TGTGCCACCAGCAGAGATGCGGGGGGGAACAATGAGCAGTTCTTC. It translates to CATSRDAGGNNEQFF.

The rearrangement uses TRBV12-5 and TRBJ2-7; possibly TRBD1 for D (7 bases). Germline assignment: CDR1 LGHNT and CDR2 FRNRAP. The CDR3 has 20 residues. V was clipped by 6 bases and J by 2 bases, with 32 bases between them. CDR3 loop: CASGEKGQSALGGHPYEQYF. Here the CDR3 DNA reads TGTGCTAGTGGGGAAAAGGGACAGTCCGCTCTCGGGGGACACCCCTACGAGCAGTACTTC. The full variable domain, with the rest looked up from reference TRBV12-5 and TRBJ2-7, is DARVTQTPRHKVTEMGQEVTMRCQPILGHNTVFWYRQTMMQGLELLAYFRNRAPLDDSGMPKDRFSAEMPDATLATLKIQPSEPRDSAVYFCASGEKGQSALGGHPYEQYFGPGTRLTVT.

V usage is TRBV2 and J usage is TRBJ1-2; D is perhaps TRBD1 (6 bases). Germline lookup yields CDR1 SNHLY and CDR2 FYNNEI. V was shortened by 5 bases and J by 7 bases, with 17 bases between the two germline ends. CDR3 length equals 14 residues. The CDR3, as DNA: TGTGCCAGCAGTTCAGGAAGTGGGGGCTCTGGCTACACCTTC. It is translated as CASSSGSGGSGYTF.